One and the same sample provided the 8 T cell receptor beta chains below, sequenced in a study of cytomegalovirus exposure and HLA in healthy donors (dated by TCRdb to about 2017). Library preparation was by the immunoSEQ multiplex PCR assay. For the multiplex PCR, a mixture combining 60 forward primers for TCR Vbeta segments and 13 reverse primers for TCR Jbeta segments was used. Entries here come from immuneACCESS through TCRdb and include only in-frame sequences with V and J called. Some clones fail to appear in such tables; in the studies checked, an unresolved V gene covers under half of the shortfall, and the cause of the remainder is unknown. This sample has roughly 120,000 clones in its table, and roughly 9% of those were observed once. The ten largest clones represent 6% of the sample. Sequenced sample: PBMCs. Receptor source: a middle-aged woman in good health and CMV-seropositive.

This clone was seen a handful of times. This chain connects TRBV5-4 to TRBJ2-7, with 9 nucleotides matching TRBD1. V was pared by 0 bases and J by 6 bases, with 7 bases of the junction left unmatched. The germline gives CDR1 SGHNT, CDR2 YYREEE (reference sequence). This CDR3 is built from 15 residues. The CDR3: CASSLGGQGPSEQYF. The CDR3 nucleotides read TGTGCCAGCAGCTTGGGGGGACAGGGCCCCTCCGAGCAGTACTTC.

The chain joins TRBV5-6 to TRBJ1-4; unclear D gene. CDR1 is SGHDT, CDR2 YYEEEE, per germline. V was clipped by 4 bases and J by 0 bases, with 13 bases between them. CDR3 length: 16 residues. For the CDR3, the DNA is TGTGCCAGCAGCCCCAGCGACGTAGCAACTAATGAAAAACTGTTTTTT. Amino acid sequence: CASSPSDVATNEKLFF.

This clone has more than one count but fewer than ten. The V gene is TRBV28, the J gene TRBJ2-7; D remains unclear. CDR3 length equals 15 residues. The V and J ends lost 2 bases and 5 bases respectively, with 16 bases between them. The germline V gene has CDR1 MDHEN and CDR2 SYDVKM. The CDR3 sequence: CASSLPRVLRNEQYF. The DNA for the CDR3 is TGTGCCAGCAGTTTACCCCGCGTTCTGAGGAACGAGCAGTACTTC.

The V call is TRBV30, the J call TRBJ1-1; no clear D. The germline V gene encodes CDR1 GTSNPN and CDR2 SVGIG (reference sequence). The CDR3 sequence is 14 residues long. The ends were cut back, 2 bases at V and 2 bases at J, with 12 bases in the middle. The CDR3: CAWSFGRLNTEAFF. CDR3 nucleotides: TGTGCCTGGAGTTTCGGGAGACTTAACACTGAAGCTTTCTTT.

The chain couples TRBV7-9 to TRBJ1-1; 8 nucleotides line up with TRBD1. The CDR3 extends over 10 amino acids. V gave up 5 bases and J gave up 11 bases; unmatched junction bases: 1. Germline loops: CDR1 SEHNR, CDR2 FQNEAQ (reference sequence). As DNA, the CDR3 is TGTGCCAGCAGCCGACAGGGGGCTTTCTTT. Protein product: CASSRQGAFF. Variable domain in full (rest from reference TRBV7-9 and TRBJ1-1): DTGVSQNPRHKITKRGQNVTFRCDPISEHNRLYWYRQTLGQGPEFLTYFQNEAQLEKSRLLSDRFSAERPKGSFSTLEIQRTEQGDSAMYLCASSRQGAFFGQGTRLTVV.

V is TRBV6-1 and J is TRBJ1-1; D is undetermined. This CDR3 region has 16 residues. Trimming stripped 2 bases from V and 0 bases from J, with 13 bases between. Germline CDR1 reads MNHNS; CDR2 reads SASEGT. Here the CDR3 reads CASSELPTHLNTEAFF. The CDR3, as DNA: TGTGCCAGCAGTGAACTTCCAACTCACTTGAACACTGAAGCTTTCTTT.

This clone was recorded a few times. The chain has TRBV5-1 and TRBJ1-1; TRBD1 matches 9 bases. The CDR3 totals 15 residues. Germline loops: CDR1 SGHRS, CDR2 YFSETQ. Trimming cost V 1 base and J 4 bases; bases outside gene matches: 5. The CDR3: CASSLSNRGPTEAFF. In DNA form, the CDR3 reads TGCGCCAGCAGCTTGTCCAACAGGGGGCCCACTGAAGCTTTCTTT.

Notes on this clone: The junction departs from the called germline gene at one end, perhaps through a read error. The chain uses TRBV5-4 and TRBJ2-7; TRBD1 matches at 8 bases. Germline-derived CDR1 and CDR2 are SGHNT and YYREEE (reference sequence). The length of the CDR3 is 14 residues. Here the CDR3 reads CASSFLGQALLSGF. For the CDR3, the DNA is TGTGCCAGCAGCTTTTTGGGACAGGCTTTATTGTCGGGTTTC.